Following are 12 T cell receptor beta chains from one sample sequenced in a study of T cell responses to AZD1222 COVID-19 vaccine. TCRdb keeps only in-frame clones here, not all; method: immunoSEQ multiplex PCR. The top ten clones hold roughly 15% of a sample with fewer than 120,000 clones, approximately 90% of them seen once. This specimen consisted of peripheral blood, obtained 28 days after the second AZD1222 dose. All receptors come from an adult who received the AZD1222 COVID-19 vaccine.

The CDR3 DNA reads TGTGCCAGCAGTCACGGGAGTCTCTACGAGCAGTACTTC. Protein: CASSHGSLYEQYF. This chain connects TRBV6-5 to TRBJ2-7; weak D call: TRBD2 (6 bases). The CDR3 loop spans 13 amino acids. CDR1 and CDR2 from the germline V gene are MNHEY and SVGAGI. V was trimmed by 5 bases and J by 3 bases, leaving 11 bases between them.

The V call is TRBV12-3 or TRBV12-4, the J call TRBJ2-1; the D is unclear. V lost 6 bases to trimming and J lost 6 bases, with 9 bases between them. CDR3 length equals 12 residues. CDR3 in DNA: TGTGCCAGCAGGGTCGGAGCCAATGAGCAGTTCTTC. This translates into CASRVGANEQFF.

The CDR3 coding sequence is TGTGCCAGCAGTTCCACCACTGACAGGTATCAGCCCCAGCATTTT. Its protein product is CASSSTTDRYQPQHF. J is TRBJ1-5 and V is TRBV6-5; D may be TRBD1 (6 bases). CDR3 length: 15 residues. V was clipped by 4 bases and J by 5 bases, with 15 bases between them. CDR1 and CDR2 from the germline V gene are MNHEY and SVGAGI.

The chain is built from TRBV5-1 and TRBJ2-1, with 11 positions matching TRBD2. The germline CDR1 and CDR2 sequences are SGHRS and YFSETQ. The CDR3 totals 15 residues. V shed 4 bases and J 7 bases; nucleotides not matched to a gene: 7. Here the CDR3 DNA reads TGCGCCAGCAGCCAGCTAGCGGGGGGCGTAAATGAGCAGTTCTTC. It specifies CASSQLAGGVNEQFF.

The chain's CDR3 is CASSIQFLPAYEQYF. The DNA for the CDR3 is TGTGCCAGTAGTATTCAGTTCCTCCCGGCCTACGAGCAGTACTTC. The chain couples TRBV19 to TRBJ2-7; D not resolved. From germline, CDR1 is LNHDA and CDR2 SQIVND (reference sequence). The CDR3 has 15 amino acids. The ends were cut back, 3 bases at V and 2 bases at J, with 14 bases in the middle.

This clone occurred a few times. The rearrangement links TRBV2 to TRBJ2-7; no firm D call. Germline V gene sequence: CDR1 SNHLY, CDR2 FYNNEI. Trimming left V 3 bases short and J 0 bases short, with 9 bases between. This CDR3 has 14 residues. This chain's CDR3 is CASSDGQASYEQYF. The CDR3 nucleotides are TGTGCCAGCAGTGATGGGCAGGCCTCCTACGAGCAGTACTTC.

The chain has TRBV6-5 and TRBJ2-1, with D perhaps TRBD2 (6 bases). Germline CDR1 and CDR2: MNHEY and SVGAGI. V was trimmed by 7 bases and J by 4 bases, leaving 11 bases between them. The CDR3 spans 13 residues. In DNA, the CDR3 is TGTGCCAGCATGGCGCGGGGTTACAATGAGCAGTTCTTC. Protein: CASMARGYNEQFF.

The V call is TRBV4-1, the J call TRBJ1-2; D gene ambiguous. V was shortened by 0 bases and J by 4 bases, with 12 bases between the two germline ends. The CDR3 length is 15 residues. Germline V gene sequence: CDR1 MGHRA, CDR2 YSYEKL. The CDR3 protein is CASSQDRAEIYGYTF. DNA for the CDR3: TGCGCCAGCAGCCAAGATCGGGCAGAGATCTATGGCTACACCTTC.

This chain joins TRBV27 and TRBJ2-5; D remains unclear. CDR3 size: 15 residues. With 5 bases removed from V and 0 bases from J, the gap between germline ends came to 13 bases. Per the germline V gene, CDR1 is MNHEY and CDR2 is SMNVEV (reference sequence). DNA for the CDR3: TGTGCCAGCAGTAGCCCGGGCGAGTACCAAGAGACCCAGTACTTC. It yields the protein CASSSPGEYQETQYF.

CDR3 nucleotides: TGTGCCAGCAGCCAAGAAGGGTACGCCTACGAGCAGTACTTC. Translating it yields CASSQEGYAYEQYF. This chain links TRBV3-1 (or the pseudogene TRBV3-2) with TRBJ2-7; D unresolved. The CDR3 is 14 residues long. The germline V gene encodes CDR1 LGHDT and CDR2 YNNKEL (reference sequence). Trimming pared 0 bases from V and 2 bases from J, leaving 8 bases between.

The V gene is TRBV28, the J gene TRBJ2-7, with D possibly matching TRBD2 (6 bases). Per the germline V gene, CDR1 is MDHEN and CDR2 is SYDVKM. This CDR3 comprises 14 residues. V shed 6 bases and J shed 7 bases, with 19 bases lying between them. The CDR3: CASREAGAVAEQYF. In DNA form, the CDR3 reads TGTGCCAGCAGGGAAGCGGGCGCCGTTGCTGAGCAGTACTTC.

This clone was seen once. This chain connects TRBV4-1 to TRBJ1-3; D is perhaps TRBD1 (5 bases). Germline assignment: CDR1 MGHRA and CDR2 YSYEKL. The CDR3 loop spans 16 amino acids. V lost 2 bases and J lost 2, with 13 bases in between. Here the CDR3 DNA reads TGCGCCAGCAGCCAAAATCAGGGTATCACTGGAAACACCATATATTTT. Amino acid sequence: CASSQNQGITGNTIYF.